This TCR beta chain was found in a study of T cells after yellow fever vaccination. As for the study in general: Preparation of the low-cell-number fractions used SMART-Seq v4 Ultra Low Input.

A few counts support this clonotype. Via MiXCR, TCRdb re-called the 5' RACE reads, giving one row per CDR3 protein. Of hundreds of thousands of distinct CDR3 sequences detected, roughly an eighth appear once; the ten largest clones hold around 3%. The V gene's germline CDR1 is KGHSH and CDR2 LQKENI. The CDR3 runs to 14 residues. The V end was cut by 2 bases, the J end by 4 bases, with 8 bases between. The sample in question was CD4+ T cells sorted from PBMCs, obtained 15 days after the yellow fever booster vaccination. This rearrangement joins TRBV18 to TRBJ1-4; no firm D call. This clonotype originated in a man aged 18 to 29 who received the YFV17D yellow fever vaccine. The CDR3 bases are TGTGCCAGCTCACCAGGAGGGCTTAATGAAAAACTGTTTTTT. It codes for CASSPGGLNEKLFF.